The sequence of this TCR beta chain was determined in a study of technical replicates of blood from several donors. Produced via immunoSEQ multiplex PCR; TCRdb's table is partial and in-frame only. The sample contains tens of thousands of clones, roughly 98% of which appear only once. Germline V gives CDR1 SEHNR, CDR2 FQNEAQ (reference sequence). Germline trimming cut 4 bases from V and 6 bases from J; bases unmatched to any gene: 9. This CDR3 contains 15 residues. The clonotype originates from a human donor in good health. Sequencing was performed on T cells isolated from PBMCs. The chain employs TRBV7-9 and TRBJ2-3; the match to TRBD1 covers 8 bases. CDR3 bases: TGTGCCAGCAGCTCTAAGGGACAGGACTCGGATACGCAGTATTTT. The encoded protein is CASSSKGQDSDTQYF.